The 11 T cell receptor beta chains below come from one sample, sequenced in a study of blood T cell repertoires in COVID-19. Some clones are missing from TCRdb's copy, which holds only in-frame ones; the method was immunoSEQ multiplex PCR. The sample includes 200,000 to 250,000 clones, roughly 90% of them seen just once. Material for sequencing was peripheral blood. The source of these receptors is a man between 40 and 49 years old with active or convalescent COVID-19.

The chain links TRBV5-5 to TRBJ1-5; D is undetermined. Trimming stripped 2 bases from V and 8 bases from J, with 11 bases between. This CDR3 is 13 amino acids long. From germline, CDR1 is SGHKS and CDR2 YYEKEE (reference sequence). The CDR3 protein is CASSFNVGKPQHF. As DNA, the CDR3 is TGTGCCAGCAGCTTTAATGTCGGGAAGCCCCAGCATTTT.

The chain is built from TRBV5-8 and TRBJ2-3; possibly TRBD1 for D (6 bases). CDR3 length equals 19 residues. Germline V lookup: CDR1 SGHTS, CDR2 YDEGEE. The V end lost 4 bases, the J end lost 1 base, and 25 bases lay between the germline ends. The CDR3: CASSHLNIRTVRGTDTQYF. The CDR3 nucleotides read TGTGCCAGCAGCCACTTAAATATCAGGACAGTCCGGGGCACAGATACGCAGTATTTT.

This clone appeared once. V is TRBV4-2 and J is TRBJ1-3, with 8 bases identical to TRBD1. CDR1 LGHNA and CDR2 YNFKEQ come from the germline V gene. V lost 1 base and J lost 2; bases outside the gene matches: 7. CDR3 length: 17 amino acids. For the CDR3, the DNA is TGTGCCAGCAGCCAAGGGACAGGGTTTATCGCTGGAAACACCATATATTTT. It translates to CASSQGTGFIAGNTIYF.

This chain links TRBV10-1 with TRBJ2-5, with D tentatively TRBD2 (5 bases). The V end lost 4 bases, the J end lost 0 bases, and 15 bases lay between the germline ends. This CDR3 is 16 amino acids long. Germline V CDR1 and CDR2: WNHNN, SYGVQD (reference sequence). CDR3 in amino acids: CASSGKDSRYQETQYF. The CDR3 DNA sequence: TGCGCCAGCAGTGGGAAGGACTCCCGGTACCAAGAGACCCAGTACTTC.

The chain employs TRBV7-3 and TRBJ2-1; TRBD1 is a possible D gene (6 bases). V lost 0 bases to trimming and J lost 6 bases, with 12 bases between them. The germline V gene has CDR1 SGHTA and CDR2 FQGTGA. The CDR3 loop spans 15 amino acids. The CDR3 region has the DNA TGTGCCAGCAGCTTAACAGGGGGATCGAGCAATGAGCAGTTCTTC. Its translation is CASSLTGGSSNEQFF.

The J gene is TRBJ2-7, the V gene TRBV3-1 (or the pseudogene TRBV3-2), with 10 bases fitting TRBD2. CDR3 size: 15 residues. Looked up from germline, CDR1 is LGHDT and CDR2 is YNNKEL (reference sequence). V shed 1 base, J shed 8 bases, and the junction held 8 bases outside the gene matches. CDR3 sequence: CASSQGPGLALKQYF. In DNA, the CDR3 is TGTGCCAGCAGCCAAGGTCCGGGACTAGCGTTGAAGCAGTACTTC.

The chain joins TRBV7-8 to TRBJ1-2; no reliable D call. Germline V gives CDR1 SGHVS, CDR2 FQNEAQ. Deletions cut 1 base from V and 1 base from J, with 7 bases between. This CDR3 has 14 residues. CDR3 residues: CASSLGPFNYGYTF. CDR3 DNA sequence: TGTGCCAGCAGCTTAGGGCCGTTTAACTATGGCTACACCTTC.

This chain connects TRBV19 to TRBJ1-2; the match to TRBD1 covers 9 bases. The CDR3 loop spans 15 amino acids. Germline trimming cut 4 bases from V and 4 bases from J; bases unmatched to any gene: 7. Germline-derived CDR1 and CDR2 are LNHDA and SQIVND (reference sequence). The CDR3 DNA sequence: TGTGCCAGTAGTACCCGGGACAGGGCCTTCTATGGCTACACCTTC. It encodes CASSTRDRAFYGYTF.

The CDR3 DNA sequence: TGTGCCAGCAGCCCACGGGACAGTCGCAATTCACCCCTCCACTTT. Residues: CASSPRDSRNSPLHF. V and J are TRBV7-9 and TRBJ1-6, with 7 positions matching TRBD1. Germline CDR1 and CDR2: SEHNR and FQNEAQ (reference sequence). The V gene end was trimmed by 5 bases and the J gene end by 7 bases; junction bases not matched to a gene: 8. The CDR3 has 15 amino acids.

V usage is TRBV5-1 and J usage is TRBJ1-3, with 8 nucleotides matching TRBD1. With V trimmed by 4 bases and J by 0 bases, 6 bases remained unmatched. This CDR3 spans 16 amino acids. Germline V gene sequence: CDR1 SGHRS, CDR2 YFSETQ. CDR3 in amino acids: CASSPTGASSGNTIYF. The DNA for the CDR3 is TGCGCCAGCAGCCCGACAGGGGCGAGCTCTGGAAACACCATATATTTT.

CDR3 loop: CASSEAGTGAGELFF. The CDR3 nucleotides read TGTGCCAGCAGTGAAGCAGGGACGGGAGCCGGGGAGCTGTTTTTT. The gene calls are TRBV6-1 and TRBJ2-2; tentatively, D is TRBD2 (6 bases). The CDR3 has 15 residues. V was shortened by 0 bases and J by 6 bases, with 11 bases between the two germline ends. Germline CDR1 reads MNHNS; CDR2 reads SASEGT.